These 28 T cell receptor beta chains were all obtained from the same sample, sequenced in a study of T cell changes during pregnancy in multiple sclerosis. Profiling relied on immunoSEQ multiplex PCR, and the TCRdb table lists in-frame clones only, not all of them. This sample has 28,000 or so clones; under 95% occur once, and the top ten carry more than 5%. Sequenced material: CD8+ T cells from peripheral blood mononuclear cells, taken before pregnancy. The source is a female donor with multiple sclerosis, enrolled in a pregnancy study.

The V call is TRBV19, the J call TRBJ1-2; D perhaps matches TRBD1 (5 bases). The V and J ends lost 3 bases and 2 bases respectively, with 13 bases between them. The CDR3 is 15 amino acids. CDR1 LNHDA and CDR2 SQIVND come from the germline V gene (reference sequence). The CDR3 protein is CASSIFVRGNYGYTF. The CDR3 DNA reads TGTGCCAGTAGTATTTTCGTACGGGGGAACTATGGCTACACCTTC.

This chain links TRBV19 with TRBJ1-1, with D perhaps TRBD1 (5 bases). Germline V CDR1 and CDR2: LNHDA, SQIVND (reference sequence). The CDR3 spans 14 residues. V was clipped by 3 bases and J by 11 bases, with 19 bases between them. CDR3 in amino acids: CASSIGGFQKEAFF. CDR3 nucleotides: TGTGCCAGTAGTATTGGGGGGTTTCAGAAGGAGGCTTTCTTT.

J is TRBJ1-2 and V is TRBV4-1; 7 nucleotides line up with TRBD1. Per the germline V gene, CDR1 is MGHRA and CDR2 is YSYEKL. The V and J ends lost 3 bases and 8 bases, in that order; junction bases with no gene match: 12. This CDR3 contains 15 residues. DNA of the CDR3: TGCGCCAGCAGCCACCAAACCCGGGACAGCTACGGCTACACCTTC. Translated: CASSHQTRDSYGYTF.

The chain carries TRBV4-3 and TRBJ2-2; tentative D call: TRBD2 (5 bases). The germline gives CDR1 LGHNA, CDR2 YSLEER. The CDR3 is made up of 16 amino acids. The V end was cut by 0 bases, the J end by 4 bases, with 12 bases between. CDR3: CASSQDFSGFTGELFF. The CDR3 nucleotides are TGCGCCAGCAGCCAAGATTTTTCGGGGTTCACCGGGGAGCTGTTTTTT.

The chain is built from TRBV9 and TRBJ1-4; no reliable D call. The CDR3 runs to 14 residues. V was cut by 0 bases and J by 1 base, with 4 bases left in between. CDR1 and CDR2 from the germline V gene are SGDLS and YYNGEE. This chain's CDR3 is CASSVDLTNEKLFF. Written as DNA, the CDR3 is TGTGCCAGCAGCGTAGATCTAACTAATGAAAAACTGTTTTTT.

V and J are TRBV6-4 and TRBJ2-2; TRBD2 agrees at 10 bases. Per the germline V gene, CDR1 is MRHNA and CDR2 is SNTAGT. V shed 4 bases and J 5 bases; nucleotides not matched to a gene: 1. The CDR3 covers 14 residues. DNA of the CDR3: TGTGCCAGCAGTGTAGCGGGAGGAACCGGGGAGCTGTTTTTT. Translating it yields CASSVAGGTGELFF.

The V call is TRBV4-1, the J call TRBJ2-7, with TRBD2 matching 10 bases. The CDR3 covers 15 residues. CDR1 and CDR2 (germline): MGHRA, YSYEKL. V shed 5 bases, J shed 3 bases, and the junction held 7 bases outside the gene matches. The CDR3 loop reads CASSYVAGGVYEQYF. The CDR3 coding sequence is TGCGCCAGCAGCTACGTAGCGGGAGGAGTCTACGAGCAGTACTTC.

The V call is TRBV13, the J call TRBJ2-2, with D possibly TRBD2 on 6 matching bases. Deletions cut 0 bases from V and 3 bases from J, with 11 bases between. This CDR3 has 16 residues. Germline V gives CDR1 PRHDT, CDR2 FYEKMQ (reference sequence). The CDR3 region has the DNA TGTGCCAGCAGCTTAGGTCTGGGAGGAGACACCGGGGAGCTGTTTTTT. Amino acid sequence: CASSLGLGGDTGELFF.

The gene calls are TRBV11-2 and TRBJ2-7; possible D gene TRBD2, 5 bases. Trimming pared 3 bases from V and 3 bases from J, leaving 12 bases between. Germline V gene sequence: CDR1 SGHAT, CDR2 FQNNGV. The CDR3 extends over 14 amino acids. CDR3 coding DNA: TGTGCCAGCAGCTTGGGAGTTTTTGACTACGAGCAGTACTTC. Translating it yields CASSLGVFDYEQYF.

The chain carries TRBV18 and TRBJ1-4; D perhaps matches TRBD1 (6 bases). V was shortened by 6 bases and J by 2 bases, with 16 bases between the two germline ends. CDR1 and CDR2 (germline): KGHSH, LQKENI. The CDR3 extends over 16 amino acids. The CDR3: CASSSSSGGTNEKLFF. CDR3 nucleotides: TGTGCCAGCTCGTCATCGTCTGGGGGCACTAATGAAAAACTGTTTTTT.

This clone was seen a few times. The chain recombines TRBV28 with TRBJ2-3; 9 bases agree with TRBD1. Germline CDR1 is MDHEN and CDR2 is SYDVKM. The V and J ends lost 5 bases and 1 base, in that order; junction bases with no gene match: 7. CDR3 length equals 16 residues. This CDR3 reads CASSPWTGVGTDTQYF. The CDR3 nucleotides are TGTGCCAGCAGTCCTTGGACAGGGGTAGGCACAGATACGCAGTATTTT.

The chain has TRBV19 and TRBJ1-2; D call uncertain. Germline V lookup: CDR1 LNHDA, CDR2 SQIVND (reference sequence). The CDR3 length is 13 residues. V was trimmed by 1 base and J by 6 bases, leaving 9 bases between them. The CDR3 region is CASSIAVSHGYTF. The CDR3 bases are TGTGCCAGTAGTATAGCAGTGTCACATGGCTACACCTTC. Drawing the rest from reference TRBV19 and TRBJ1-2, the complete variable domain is DGGITQSPKYLFRKEGQNVTLSCEQNLNHDAMYWYRQDPGQGLRLIYYSQIVNDFQKGDIAEGYSVSREKKESFPLTVTSAQKNPTAFYLCASSIAVSHGYTFGSGTRLTVV.

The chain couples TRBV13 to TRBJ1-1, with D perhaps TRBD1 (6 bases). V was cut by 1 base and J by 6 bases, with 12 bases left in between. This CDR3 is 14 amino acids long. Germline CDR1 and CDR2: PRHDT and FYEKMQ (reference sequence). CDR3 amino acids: CASSLENRAAEAFF. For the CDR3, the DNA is TGTGCCAGCAGCTTAGAAAACAGGGCAGCTGAAGCTTTCTTT. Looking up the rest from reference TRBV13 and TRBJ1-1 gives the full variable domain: AAGVIQSPRHLIKEKRETATLKCYPIPRHDTVYWYQQGPGQDPQFLISFYEKMQSDKGSIPDRFSAQQFSDYHSELNMSSLELGDSALYFCASSLENRAAEAFFGQGTRLTVV.

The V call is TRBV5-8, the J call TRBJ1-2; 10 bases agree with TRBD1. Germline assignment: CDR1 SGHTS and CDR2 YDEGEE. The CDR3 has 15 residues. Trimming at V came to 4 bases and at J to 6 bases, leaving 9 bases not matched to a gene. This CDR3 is CASSPPGQGPDGYTF. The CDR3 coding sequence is TGTGCCAGCAGCCCTCCGGGACAGGGGCCAGATGGCTACACCTTC. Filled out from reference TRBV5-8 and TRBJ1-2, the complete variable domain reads EAGVTQSPTHLIKTRGQQATLRCSPISGHTSVYWYQQALGLGLQFLLWYDEGEERNRGNFPPRFSGRQFPNYSSELNVNALELEDSALYLCASSPPGQGPDGYTFGSGTRLTVV.

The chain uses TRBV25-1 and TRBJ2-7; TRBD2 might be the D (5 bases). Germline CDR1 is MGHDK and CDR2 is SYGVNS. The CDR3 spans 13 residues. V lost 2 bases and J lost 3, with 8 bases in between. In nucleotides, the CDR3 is TGTGCCAGCAGTGAAACCGGGGACTACGAGCAGTACTTC. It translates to CASSETGDYEQYF.

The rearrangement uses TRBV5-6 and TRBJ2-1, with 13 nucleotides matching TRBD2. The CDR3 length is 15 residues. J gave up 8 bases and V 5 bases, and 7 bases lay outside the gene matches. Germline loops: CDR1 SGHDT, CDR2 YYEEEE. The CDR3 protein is CASSPGTSGIHEQFF. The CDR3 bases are TGTGCCAGCAGTCCAGGGACTAGCGGGATTCATGAGCAGTTCTTC.

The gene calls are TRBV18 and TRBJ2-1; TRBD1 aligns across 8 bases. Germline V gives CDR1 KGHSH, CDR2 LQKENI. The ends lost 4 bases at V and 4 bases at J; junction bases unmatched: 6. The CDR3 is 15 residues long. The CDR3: CASSLRTGNYNEQFF. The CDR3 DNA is TGTGCCAGCTCACTCCGGACAGGGAATTACAATGAGCAGTTCTTC.

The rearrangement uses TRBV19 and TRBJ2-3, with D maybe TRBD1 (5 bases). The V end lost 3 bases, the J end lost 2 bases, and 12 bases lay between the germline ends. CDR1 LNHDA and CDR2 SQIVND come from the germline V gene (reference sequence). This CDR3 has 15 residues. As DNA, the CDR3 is TGTGCCAGTAGTATTCGCCAGGGATCCACAGATACGCAGTATTTT. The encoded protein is CASSIRQGSTDTQYF.

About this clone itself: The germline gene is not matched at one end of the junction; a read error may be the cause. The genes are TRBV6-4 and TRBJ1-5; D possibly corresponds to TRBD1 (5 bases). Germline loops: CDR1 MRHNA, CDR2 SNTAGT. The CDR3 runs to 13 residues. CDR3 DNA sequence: TGTGCCAGCAGCCTTGACAGCAACCAGCCCCAGCATTTT. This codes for CASSLDSNQPQHF.

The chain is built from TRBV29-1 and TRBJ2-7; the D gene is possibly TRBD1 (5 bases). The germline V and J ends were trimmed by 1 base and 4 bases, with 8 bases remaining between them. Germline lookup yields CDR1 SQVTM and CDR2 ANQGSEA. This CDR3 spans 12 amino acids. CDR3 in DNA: TGCAGCGTTGAAGGGACACCTTACGAGCAGTACTTC. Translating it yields CSVEGTPYEQYF.

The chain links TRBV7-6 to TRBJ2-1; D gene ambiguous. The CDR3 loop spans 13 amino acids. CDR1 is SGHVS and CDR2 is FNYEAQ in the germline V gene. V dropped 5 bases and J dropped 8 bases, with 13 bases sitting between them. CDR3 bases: TGTGCCAGCAGCCCCCAATTTAGTTATGAGCAGTTCTTC. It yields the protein CASSPQFSYEQFF.

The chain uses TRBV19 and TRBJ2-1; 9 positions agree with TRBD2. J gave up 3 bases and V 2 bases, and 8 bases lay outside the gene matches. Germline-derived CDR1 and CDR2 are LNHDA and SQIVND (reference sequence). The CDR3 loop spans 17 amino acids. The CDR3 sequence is CASSILTPSGDYNEQFF. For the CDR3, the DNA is TGTGCCAGTAGTATACTCACCCCTAGCGGGGACTACAATGAGCAGTTCTTC.

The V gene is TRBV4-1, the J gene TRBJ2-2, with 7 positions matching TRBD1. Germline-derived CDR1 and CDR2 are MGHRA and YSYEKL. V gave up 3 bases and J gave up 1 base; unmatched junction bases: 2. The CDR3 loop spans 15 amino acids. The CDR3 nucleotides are TGCGCCAGCAGCCACAGACAGGGGAACACCGGGGAGCTGTTTTTT. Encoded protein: CASSHRQGNTGELFF.

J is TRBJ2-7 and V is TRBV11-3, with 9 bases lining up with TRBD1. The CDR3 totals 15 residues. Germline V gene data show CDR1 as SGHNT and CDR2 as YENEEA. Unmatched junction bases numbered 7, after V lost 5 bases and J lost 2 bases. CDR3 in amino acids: CASSGGTGIPYEQYF. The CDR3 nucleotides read TGTGCCAGCAGCGGGGGGACAGGGATTCCCTACGAGCAGTACTTC.

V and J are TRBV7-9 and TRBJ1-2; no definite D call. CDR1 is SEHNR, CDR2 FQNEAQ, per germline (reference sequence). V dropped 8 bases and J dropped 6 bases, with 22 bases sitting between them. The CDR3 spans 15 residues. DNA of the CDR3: TGTGCCAGCGAGTGGGTCCCGTCATCGGGTGATGGCTACACCTTC. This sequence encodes CASEWVPSSGDGYTF.

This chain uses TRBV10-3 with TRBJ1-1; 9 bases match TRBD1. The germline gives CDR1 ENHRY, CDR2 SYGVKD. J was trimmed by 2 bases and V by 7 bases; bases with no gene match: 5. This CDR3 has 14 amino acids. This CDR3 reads CAIKEQGANTEAFF. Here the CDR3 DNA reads TGTGCCATCAAAGAACAGGGGGCAAACACTGAAGCTTTCTTT.

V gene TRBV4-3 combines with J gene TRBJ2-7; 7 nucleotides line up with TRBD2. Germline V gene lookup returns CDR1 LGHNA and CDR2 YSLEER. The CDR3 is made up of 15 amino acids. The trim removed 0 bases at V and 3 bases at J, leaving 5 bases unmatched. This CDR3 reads CASSQDREAYYEQYF. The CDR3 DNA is TGCGCCAGCAGCCAAGATCGGGAGGCCTACTACGAGCAGTACTTC.

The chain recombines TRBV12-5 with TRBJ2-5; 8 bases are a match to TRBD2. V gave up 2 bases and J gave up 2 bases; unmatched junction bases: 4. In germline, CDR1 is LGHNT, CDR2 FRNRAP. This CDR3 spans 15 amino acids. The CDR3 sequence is CASGLIAGSQETQYF. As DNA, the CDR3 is TGTGCTAGTGGTTTGATAGCGGGATCTCAAGAGACCCAGTACTTC.